The clone carrying this T cell receptor (beta chain) was observed a handful of times. CDR3 size: 16 residues. Germline assignment: CDR1 SGHTA and CDR2 FQGNSA. The V and J ends lost 3 bases and 3 bases, in that order; junction bases with no gene match: 6. The data are from a study of T-cell reconstitution after alpha-beta-depleted transplantation in children. TCRbeta library preparation incorporated unique molecular identifiers. TCRdb used MiXCR to reprocess the PCR reads, holding one entry per CDR3 protein. The table includes 500,000 or so distinct CDR3 sequences, around a third detected once. The sequence was collected from a human donor who donated a stem cell graft to a child with aplastic anemia. This rearrangement joins TRBV7-2 to TRBJ1-5, with 9 bases lining up with TRBD1. The sequencing here drew on PBMCs from the stem cell graft donor, taken from the stem cell graft. The CDR3 DNA is TGTGCCAGCAGCTTGGAGGGACAGGGCTTCAATCAGCCCCAGCATTTT. Residues: CASSLEGQGFNQPQHF.